One sample yielded the 23 T cell receptor beta chains listed below, sequenced in a study of T cells in Graves' hyperthyroidism and ophthalmopathy. From RNA transcripts, TCR beta CDR3 regions were amplified. First-round RT-PCR of the TCR CDR3 relied on the HTBI primer set. TCRdb analysed the multiplex PCR reads with MiXCR anew, one entry per CDR3 protein. Among about 740,000 distinct CDR3 sequences listed, around 13% were seen once. Sequenced: blood. Receptors originate from a young woman with Graves' hyperthyroidism.

The sample holds many counts of this clonotype. This chain links TRBV12-3 or TRBV12-4 with TRBJ1-6; the D is unclear. V lost 5 bases to trimming and J lost 8 bases, with 16 bases between them. The CDR3 loop spans 15 amino acids. The CDR3 protein is CASSAGRTVYSPLHF. The CDR3, as DNA: TGTGCCAGCAGTGCAGGACGGACGGTATATTCACCCCTCCACTTT.

This clonotype was found many times. The CDR3 DNA is TGTGCCAGCAGATCCGAGGGGTGGGGAGCGATGAATGAGCAGTTCTTC. As protein: CASRSEGWGAMNEQFF. The chain couples TRBV12-3 or TRBV12-4 to TRBJ2-1, with D perhaps TRBD1 or TRBD2 (5 bases each). The CDR3 totals 16 residues. V lost 6 bases to trimming and J lost 7 bases, with 22 bases between them.

This clonotype was seen only a few times. The chain carries TRBV11-2 and TRBJ1-3; D call uncertain. Germline assignment: CDR1 SGHAT and CDR2 FQNNGV. This CDR3 has 16 residues. V lost 4 bases to trimming and J lost 0 bases, with 13 bases between them. The CDR3: CASSSPRGLSGNTIYF. CDR3 bases: TGTGCCAGCAGCTCCCCCAGAGGCCTCTCTGGAAACACCATATATTTT.

This clonotype showed up just a few times. The CDR3 sequence is CASSQPRDAEGETQYF. CDR3 bases: TGTGCCAGCAGCCAACCGAGGGACGCTGAGGGTGAGACCCAGTACTTC. The chain combines TRBV3-1 with TRBJ2-5, with D perhaps TRBD1 or TRBD2 (5 bases each). The CDR3 sequence is 16 residues long. Germline CDR1 reads LGHDT; CDR2 reads YNNKEL (reference sequence). V gave up 2 bases and J gave up 5 bases, with 18 bases separating them.

This clonotype has at least ten counts. The J gene is TRBJ2-1, the V gene TRBV7-2; tentatively, D is TRBD1 (5 bases). V was trimmed by 4 bases and J by 1 base, leaving 11 bases between them. Germline V gene lookup returns CDR1 SGHTA and CDR2 FQGNSA. This CDR3 has 15 amino acids. This CDR3 reads CASSSGHLSYNEQFF. The CDR3 bases are TGTGCCAGCAGCTCTGGACACCTTTCCTACAATGAGCAGTTCTTC.

The gene calls are TRBV5-6 and TRBJ2-1; D may correspond to TRBD1 or TRBD2 (6 bases each). Germline V gene data show CDR1 as SGHDT and CDR2 as YYEEEE. The germline V and J ends were trimmed by 4 bases and 2 bases, with 19 bases remaining between them. The CDR3 contains 17 residues. The CDR3 DNA reads as TGTGCCAGCAGCCCTACTGGAGGGGGAGCTCCCTACAATGAGCAGTTCTTC. It specifies CASSPTGGGAPYNEQFF.

This clonotype has a handful of counts. The gene calls are TRBV2 and TRBJ2-7; TRBD1 matches at 7 bases. Looked up from germline, CDR1 is SNHLY and CDR2 is FYNNEI. V shed 6 bases, J shed 2 bases, and the junction held 7 bases outside the gene matches. The CDR3 is made up of 14 amino acids. CDR3 amino acids: CASRTGTEAYEQYF. As DNA, the CDR3 is TGTGCCAGCAGAACCGGGACAGAGGCCTACGAGCAGTACTTC. Combining the CDR3 with reference TRBV2 and TRBJ2-7 gives the whole variable domain EPEVTQTPSHQVTQMGQEVILRCVPISNHLYFYWYRQILGQKVEFLVSFYNNEISEKSEIFDDQFSVERPDGSNFTLKIRSTKLEDSAMYFCASRTGTEAYEQYFGPGTRLTVT.

This clonotype has ten or more counts. The V and J genes are TRBV9 and TRBJ1-1; D possibly corresponds to TRBD1 (5 bases). CDR3 size: 13 residues. Trimming left V 6 bases short and J 5 bases short, with 14 bases between. Germline lookup yields CDR1 SGDLS and CDR2 YYNGEE. CDR3: CASTTPGRTEAFF. In DNA form, the CDR3 reads TGTGCCAGCACCACGCCGGGGCGTACTGAAGCTTTCTTT.

This clonotype was seen many times. The J gene is TRBJ2-7, the V gene TRBV4-3; 8 positions agree with TRBD2. The germline V gene has CDR1 LGHNA and CDR2 YSLEER. After removal of 0 bases from V and 2 bases from J, the junction contained 9 bases not matched to a gene. The CDR3 totals 17 residues. Here the CDR3 DNA reads TGCGCCAGCAGCCAAGATAGGGCTAGCGGGCCGACCTACGAGCAGTACTTC. This encodes CASSQDRASGPTYEQYF.

This clonotype was detected many times. The gene calls are TRBV20-1 and TRBJ2-2; tentative D call: TRBD1 (6 bases). Germline values: CDR1 DFQATT, CDR2 SNEGSKA (reference sequence). The length of the CDR3 is 14 residues. Trimming shortened V by 5 bases and J by 1 base, and 11 bases separated the two germline ends. The CDR3 loop is CSAHPGQNTGELFF. CDR3 nucleotide sequence: TGCAGTGCTCACCCGGGACAGAACACCGGGGAGCTGTTTTTT.

The chain links TRBV5-4 to TRBJ2-7; 12 bases match TRBD2. Germline V lookup: CDR1 SGHNT, CDR2 YYREEE (reference sequence). The CDR3 extends over 19 amino acids. Trimming at V came to 4 bases and at J to 2 bases, leaving 16 bases not matched to a gene. The CDR3 loop is CASSPTLGLAGSSTYEQYF. CDR3 sequence (DNA): TGTGCCAGCAGCCCTACCCTCGGACTAGCGGGAAGTTCCACCTACGAGCAGTACTTC.

This clonotype came up many times. This chain links TRBV20-1 with TRBJ2-5; 7 bases fit TRBD2. The V and J ends lost 0 bases and 9 bases, in that order; junction bases with no gene match: 13. Per germline, CDR1 DFQATT and CDR2 SNEGSKA (reference sequence). The CDR3 covers 15 residues. Here the CDR3 reads CSARDPGSLRGAQYF. For the CDR3, the DNA is TGCAGTGCTAGAGACCCCGGCTCCCTTCGGGGGGCCCAGTACTTC.

This clonotype was seen many times. The chain carries TRBV30 and TRBJ2-3; a weak D match, TRBD1 (5 bases). V was clipped by 4 bases and J by 8 bases, with 16 bases between them. This CDR3 has 13 residues. From germline, CDR1 is GTSNPN and CDR2 SVGIG (reference sequence). CDR3 residues: CAWNNGVRGTQYF. The CDR3 DNA reads TGTGCCTGGAACAACGGTGTAAGGGGTACGCAGTATTTT. Full variable domain (remainder filled in from reference TRBV30 and TRBJ2-3): SQTIHQWPATLVQPVGSPLSLECTVEGTSNPNLYWYRQAAGRGLQLLFYSVGIGQISSEVPQNLSASRPQDRQFILSSKKLLLSDSGFYLCAWNNGVRGTQYFGPGTRLTVL.

This clonotype appeared many times. The chain has TRBV2 and TRBJ2-3, with a tentative D call TRBD2 (6 bases). CDR3 length equals 12 residues. With 9 bases removed from V and 3 bases from J, the gap between germline ends came to 10 bases. Germline loops: CDR1 SNHLY, CDR2 FYNNEI. CDR3 nucleotide sequence: TGTGCCAGTTGGCGGGGAACAGATACGCAGTATTTT. Translating it yields CASWRGTDTQYF. Based on the CDR3 plus reference TRBV2 and TRBJ2-3, the full variable domain is EPEVTQTPSHQVTQMGQEVILRCVPISNHLYFYWYRQILGQKVEFLVSFYNNEISEKSEIFDDQFSVERPDGSNFTLKIRSTKLEDSAMYFCASWRGTDTQYFGPGTRLTVL.

This clonotype has ten or more counts. This chain links TRBV7-2 with TRBJ2-3; weak D call: TRBD2 (7 bases). V gave up 4 bases and J gave up 4 bases, with 21 bases separating them. The CDR3 has 17 amino acids. The germline CDR1 and CDR2 sequences are SGHTA and FQGNSA. The CDR3 here is CASSSRQKGGRADTQYF. Here the CDR3 DNA reads TGTGCCAGCAGCTCCCGTCAGAAGGGGGGGAGGGCAGATACGCAGTATTTT.

The chain carries TRBV20-1 and TRBJ2-4; perhaps TRBD2 as D (6 bases). The length of the CDR3 is 14 residues. Germline V lookup: CDR1 DFQATT, CDR2 SNEGSKA (reference sequence). The V end was cut by 5 bases, the J end by 0 bases, with 11 bases between. This chain's CDR3 is CSAYSGLAKNIQYF. The CDR3 bases are TGCAGTGCTTATAGCGGATTAGCCAAAAACATTCAGTACTTC.

This clonotype was detected a few times. The chain is built from TRBV14 and TRBJ1-6, with no clear D. Trimming removed 0 bases at V and 12 bases at J, with 9 bases between. The CDR3 length is 13 residues. The germline V gene encodes CDR1 SGHDN and CDR2 FVKESK. The CDR3 nucleotides read TGTGCCAGCAGCCAAGATCTCGAGGGACCCCTCCACTTT. Residues: CASSQDLEGPLHF.

This clonotype was recorded at least ten times. The CDR3 loop reads CASSLTQRETQYF. The CDR3 coding sequence is TGTGCCAGCAGCTTAACCCAGCGGGAGACCCAGTACTTC. The genes are TRBV7-3 and TRBJ2-5, with a weak D call TRBD2 (5 bases). The CDR3 totals 13 residues. The V and J ends lost 0 bases and 5 bases respectively, with 7 bases between them. Per germline, CDR1 SGHTA and CDR2 FQGTGA.

The chain is built from TRBV7-9 and TRBJ1-4; unclear D gene. V was shortened by 5 bases and J by 8 bases, with 12 bases between the two germline ends. The germline gives CDR1 SEHNR, CDR2 FQNEAQ (reference sequence). The length of the CDR3 is 13 residues. The CDR3 region is CASSRPGGEKLFF. In nucleotides, the CDR3 is TGTGCCAGCAGCCGTCCAGGAGGGGAAAAACTGTTTTTT.

This clonotype was observed many times. This chain uses TRBV6-1 with TRBJ2-1, with 10 bases matching TRBD2. The CDR3 consists of 14 residues. Trimming removed 6 bases from V and 12 bases from J; junction bases left unmatched: 11. Germline V lookup: CDR1 MNHNS, CDR2 SASEGT. The CDR3 DNA is TGTGCCAGCAGGCCAGGACTAGCGGCGAGGGGGCAGTTCTTC. Its protein is CASRPGLAARGQFF.

This clonotype was counted at least ten times. This chain joins TRBV11-2 and TRBJ1-1; tentatively, D is TRBD1 (5 bases). The V end lost 3 bases, the J end lost 1 base, and 12 bases lay between the germline ends. The CDR3 has 15 residues. CDR1 is SGHAT, CDR2 FQNNGV, per germline. CDR3 loop: CASSLEPGPNTEAFF. CDR3 bases: TGTGCCAGCAGCTTGGAACCGGGACCGAACACTGAAGCTTTCTTT. The full variable domain, in which reference TRBV11-2 and TRBJ1-1 provide the parts outside the CDR3, is EAGVAQSPRYKIIEKRQSVAFWCNPISGHATLYWYQQILGQGPKLLIQFQNNGVVDDSQLPKDRFSAERLKGVDSTLKIQPAKLEDSAVYLCASSLEPGPNTEAFFGQGTRLTVV.

This clonotype was seen repeatedly, ten times or more. V gene TRBV28 combines with J gene TRBJ1-5; 7 nucleotides match TRBD1. V was clipped by 5 bases and J by 1 base; unmatched bases: 8. This CDR3 comprises 16 residues. Germline loops: CDR1 MDHEN, CDR2 SYDVKM. The CDR3 DNA is TGTGCCAGCAGTCCCACATTCAGGGGGAGCAATCAGCCCCAGCATTTT. Amino acid sequence: CASSPTFRGSNQPQHF.

The chain recombines TRBV27 with TRBJ2-5; 8 bases fit TRBD2. Germline V gene sequence: CDR1 MNHEY, CDR2 SMNVEV (reference sequence). The ends lost 6 bases at V and 2 bases at J; junction bases unmatched: 5. CDR3 size: 14 residues. In DNA form, the CDR3 reads TGTGCCAGCAGAGTTCGACTAGCGCAAGAGACCCAGTACTTC. It specifies CASRVRLAQETQYF.